This TCR beta chain stems from a study of cytomegalovirus exposure and HLA in healthy donors. The PCR ran on 60 Vbeta and 13 Jbeta primers. Here immunoSEQ multiplex PCR was the method, and the copy in TCRdb shows in-frame clones only, minus some. Among 180,000 or so clones, around 80% were seen once, and the ten largest hold around 1.4%. With regard to this clone: The target antigen is unknown.

The CDR3 runs to 14 residues. Germline CDR1 and CDR2: WNHNN and SYGVQD (reference sequence). After removal of 4 bases from V and 5 bases from J, the junction contained 3 bases not matched to a gene. The study's findings and limits: It was likely that a cluster of highly shared sequence variants was a sequencing artifact.

The chain links TRBV10-1 to TRBJ2-2; 8 bases align to TRBD1. Sequences were obtained from PBMCs. This clonotype originated in a girl between 10 and 17 years old in good health and CMV-seropositive. This CDR3 reads CASSGTGLTGELFF. DNA for the CDR3: TGCGCCAGCAGTGGGACAGGGCTAACCGGGGAGCTGTTTTTT.